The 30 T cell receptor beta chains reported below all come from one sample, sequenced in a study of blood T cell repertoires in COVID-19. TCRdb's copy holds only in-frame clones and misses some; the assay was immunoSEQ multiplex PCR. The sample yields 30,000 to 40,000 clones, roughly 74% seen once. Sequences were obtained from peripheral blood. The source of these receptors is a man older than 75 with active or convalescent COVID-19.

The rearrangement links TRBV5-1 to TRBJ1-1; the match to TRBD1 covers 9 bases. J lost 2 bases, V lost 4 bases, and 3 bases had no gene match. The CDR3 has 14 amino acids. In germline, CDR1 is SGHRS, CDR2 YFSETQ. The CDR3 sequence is CASSEQGANTEAFF. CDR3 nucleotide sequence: TGCGCCAGCAGCGAACAGGGGGCTAACACTGAAGCTTTCTTT.

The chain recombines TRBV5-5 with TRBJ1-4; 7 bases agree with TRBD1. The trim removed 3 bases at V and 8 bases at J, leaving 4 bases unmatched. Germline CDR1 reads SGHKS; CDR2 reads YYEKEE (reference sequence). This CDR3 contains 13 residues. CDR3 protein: CASSSTGEEKLFF. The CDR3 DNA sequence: TGTGCCAGCAGCTCTACAGGGGAAGAAAAACTGTTTTTT.

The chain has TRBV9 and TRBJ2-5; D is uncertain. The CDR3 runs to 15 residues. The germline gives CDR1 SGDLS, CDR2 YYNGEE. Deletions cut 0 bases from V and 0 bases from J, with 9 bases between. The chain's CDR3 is CASSVATGYQETQYF. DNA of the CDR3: TGTGCCAGCAGCGTAGCCACCGGGTACCAAGAGACCCAGTACTTC.

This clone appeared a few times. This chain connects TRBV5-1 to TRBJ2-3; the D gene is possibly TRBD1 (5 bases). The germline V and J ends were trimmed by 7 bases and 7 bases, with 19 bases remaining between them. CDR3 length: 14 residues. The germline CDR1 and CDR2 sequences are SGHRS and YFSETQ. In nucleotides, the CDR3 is TGCGCCAGCCGTCCAGCAGGGCCGGAATATACGCAGTATTTT. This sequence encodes CASRPAGPEYTQYF.

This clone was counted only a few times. CDR3 sequence (DNA): TGTGCCAGCAGCCAAGATTACAGGGTTGGCTCCTACAATGAGCAGTTCTTC. Amino acids: CASSQDYRVGSYNEQFF. J is TRBJ2-1 and V is TRBV3-1 (or the pseudogene TRBV3-2); D is possibly TRBD1 (6 bases). Per germline, CDR1 LGHDT and CDR2 YNNKEL (reference sequence). This CDR3 is 17 amino acids long. V was trimmed by 0 bases and J by 0 bases, leaving 12 bases between them.

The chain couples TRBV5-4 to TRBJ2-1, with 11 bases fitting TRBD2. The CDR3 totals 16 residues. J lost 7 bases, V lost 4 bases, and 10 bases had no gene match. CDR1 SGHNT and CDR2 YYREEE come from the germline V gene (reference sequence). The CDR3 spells CASSLPLAGAPNEQFF. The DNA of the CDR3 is TGTGCCAGCAGCCTCCCACTAGCGGGAGCTCCGAATGAGCAGTTCTTC.

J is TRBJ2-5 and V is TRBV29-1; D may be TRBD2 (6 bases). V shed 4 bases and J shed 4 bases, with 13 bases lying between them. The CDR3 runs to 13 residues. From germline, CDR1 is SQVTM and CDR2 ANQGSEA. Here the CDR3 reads CSVGAGRGETQYF. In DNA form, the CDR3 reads TGCAGCGTTGGCGCGGGAAGGGGAGAGACCCAGTACTTC.

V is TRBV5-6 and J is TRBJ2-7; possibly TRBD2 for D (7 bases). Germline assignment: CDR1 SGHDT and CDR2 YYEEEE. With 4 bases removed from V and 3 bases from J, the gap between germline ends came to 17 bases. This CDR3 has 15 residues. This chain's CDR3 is CASSQGGEILYEQYF. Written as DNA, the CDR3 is TGTGCCAGCAGCCAAGGGGGGGAGATCCTCTACGAGCAGTACTTC.

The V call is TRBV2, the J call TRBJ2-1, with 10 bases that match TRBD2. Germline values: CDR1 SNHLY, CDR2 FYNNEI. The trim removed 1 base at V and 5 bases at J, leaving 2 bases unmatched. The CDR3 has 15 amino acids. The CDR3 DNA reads TGTGCCAGCAGTGAAGAACTAGCGGGGAACAATGAGCAGTTCTTC. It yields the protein CASSEELAGNNEQFF.

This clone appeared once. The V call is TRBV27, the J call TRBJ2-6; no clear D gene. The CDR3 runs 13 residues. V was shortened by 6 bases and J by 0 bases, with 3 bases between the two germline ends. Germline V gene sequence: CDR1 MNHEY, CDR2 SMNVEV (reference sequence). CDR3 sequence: CASRASGANVLTF. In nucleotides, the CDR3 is TGTGCCAGCAGGGCCTCTGGGGCCAACGTCCTGACTTTC.

In nucleotides, the CDR3 is TGTGCCAGCAGTTACCAGCGGGGATACTACGAGCAGTACTTC. This gives the protein CASSYQRGYYEQYF. The chain couples TRBV6-2 or TRBV6-3 to TRBJ2-7; 7 bases are shared with TRBD2. The CDR3 is 14 residues long. J lost 3 bases, V lost 2 bases, and 4 bases had no gene match. From germline, CDR1 is MNHEY and CDR2 SVGEGT.

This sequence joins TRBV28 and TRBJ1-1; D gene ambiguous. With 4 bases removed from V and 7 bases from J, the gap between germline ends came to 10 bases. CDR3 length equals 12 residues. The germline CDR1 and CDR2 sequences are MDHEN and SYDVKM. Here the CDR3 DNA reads TGTGCCAGCAGTTCCCAGGAGGTTGAAGCTTTCTTT. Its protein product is CASSSQEVEAFF.

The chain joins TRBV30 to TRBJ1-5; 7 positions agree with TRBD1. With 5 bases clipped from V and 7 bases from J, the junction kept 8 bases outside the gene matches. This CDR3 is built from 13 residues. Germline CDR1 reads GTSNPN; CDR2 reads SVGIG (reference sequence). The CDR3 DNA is TGTGCCTGGGCCCCCGACAGGGACCAGCCCCAGCATTTT. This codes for CAWAPDRDQPQHF.

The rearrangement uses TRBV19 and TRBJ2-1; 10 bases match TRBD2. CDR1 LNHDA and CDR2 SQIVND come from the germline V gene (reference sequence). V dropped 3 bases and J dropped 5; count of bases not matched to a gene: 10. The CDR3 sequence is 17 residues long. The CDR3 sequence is CASSMGGLAGAHNEQFF. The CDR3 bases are TGTGCCAGTAGTATGGGGGGTCTAGCGGGAGCGCACAATGAGCAGTTCTTC.

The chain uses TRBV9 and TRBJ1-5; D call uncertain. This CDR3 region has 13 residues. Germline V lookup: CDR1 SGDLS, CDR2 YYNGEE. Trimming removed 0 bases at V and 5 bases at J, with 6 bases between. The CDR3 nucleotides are TGTGCCAGCAGCGTAGACCCGGATCAGCCCCAGCATTTT. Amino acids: CASSVDPDQPQHF.

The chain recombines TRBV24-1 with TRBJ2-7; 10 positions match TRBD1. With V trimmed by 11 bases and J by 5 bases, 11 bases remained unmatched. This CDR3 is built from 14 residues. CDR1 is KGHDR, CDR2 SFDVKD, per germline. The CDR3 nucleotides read TGTGCCAACAACCGGGACAGGGGATTCCACGAGCAGTACTTC. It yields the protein CANNRDRGFHEQYF.

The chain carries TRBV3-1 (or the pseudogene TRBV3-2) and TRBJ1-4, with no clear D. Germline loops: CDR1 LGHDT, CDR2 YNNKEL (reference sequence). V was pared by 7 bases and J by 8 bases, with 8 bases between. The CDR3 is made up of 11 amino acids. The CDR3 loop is CASKNSEKLFF. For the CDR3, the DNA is TGTGCCAGCAAAAATTCGGAAAAACTGTTTTTT.

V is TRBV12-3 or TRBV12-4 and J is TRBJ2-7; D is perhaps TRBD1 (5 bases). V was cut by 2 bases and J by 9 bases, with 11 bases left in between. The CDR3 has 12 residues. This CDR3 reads CASSLMGLGQYF. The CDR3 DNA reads TGTGCCAGCAGTTTAATGGGGCTCGGGCAGTACTTC.

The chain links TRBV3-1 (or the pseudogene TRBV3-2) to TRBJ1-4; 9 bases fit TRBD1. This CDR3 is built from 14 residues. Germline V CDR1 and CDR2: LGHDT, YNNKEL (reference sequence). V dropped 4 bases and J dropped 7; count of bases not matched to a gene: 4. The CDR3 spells CASSRGQGIEKLFF. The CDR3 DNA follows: TGTGCCAGCAGCCGAGGACAGGGGATTGAAAAACTGTTTTTT.

The CDR3 sequence: CASSPNLPGSKNIQYF. The CDR3 DNA is TGTGCCAGCTCACCCAACCTGCCGGGGTCCAAAAACATTCAGTACTTC. This chain connects TRBV18 to TRBJ2-4; tentatively, D is TRBD2 (5 bases). CDR3 length: 16 residues. The ends were cut back, 3 bases at V and 2 bases at J, with 14 bases in the middle. CDR1 is KGHSH and CDR2 is LQKENI in the germline V gene.

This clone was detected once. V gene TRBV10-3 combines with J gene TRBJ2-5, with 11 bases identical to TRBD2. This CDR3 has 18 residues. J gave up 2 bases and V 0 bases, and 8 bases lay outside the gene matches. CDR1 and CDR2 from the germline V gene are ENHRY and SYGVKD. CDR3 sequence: CAISESSGRGFRQETQYF. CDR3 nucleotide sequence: TGTGCCATCAGTGAGTCTAGCGGGAGGGGCTTCAGGCAAGAGACCCAGTACTTC.

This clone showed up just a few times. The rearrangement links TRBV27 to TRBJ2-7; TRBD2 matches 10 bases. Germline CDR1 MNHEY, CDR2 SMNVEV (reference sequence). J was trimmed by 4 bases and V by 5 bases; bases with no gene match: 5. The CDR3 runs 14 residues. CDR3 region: CASSTLAGVYEQYF. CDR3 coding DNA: TGTGCCAGCAGTACCCTAGCGGGAGTATACGAGCAGTACTTC.

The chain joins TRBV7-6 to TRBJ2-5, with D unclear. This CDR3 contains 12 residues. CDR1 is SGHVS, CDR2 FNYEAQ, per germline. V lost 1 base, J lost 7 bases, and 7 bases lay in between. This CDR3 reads CASSLDGPTQYF. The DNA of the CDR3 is TGTGCCAGCAGCTTAGATGGGCCGACCCAGTACTTC. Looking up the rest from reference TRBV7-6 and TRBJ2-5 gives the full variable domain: GAGVSQSPRYKVTKRGQDVALRCDPISGHVSLYWYRQALGQGPEFLTYFNYEAQQDKSGLPNDRFSAERPEGSISTLTIQRTEQRDSAMYRCASSLDGPTQYFGPGTRLLVL.

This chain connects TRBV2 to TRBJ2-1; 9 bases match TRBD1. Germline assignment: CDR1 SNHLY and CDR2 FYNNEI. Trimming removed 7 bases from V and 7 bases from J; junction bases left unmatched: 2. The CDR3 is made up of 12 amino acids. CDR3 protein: CASKTGGNEQFF. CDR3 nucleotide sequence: TGTGCCAGCAAGACAGGGGGAAATGAGCAGTTCTTC. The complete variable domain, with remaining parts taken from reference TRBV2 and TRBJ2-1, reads EPEVTQTPSHQVTQMGQEVILRCVPISNHLYFYWYRQILGQKVEFLVSFYNNEISEKSEIFDDQFSVERPDGSNFTLKIRSTKLEDSAMYFCASKTGGNEQFFGPGTRLTVL.

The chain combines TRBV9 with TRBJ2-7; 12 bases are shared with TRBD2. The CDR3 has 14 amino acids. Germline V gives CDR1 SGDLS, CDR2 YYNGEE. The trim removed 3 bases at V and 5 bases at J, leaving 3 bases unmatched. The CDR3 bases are TGTGCCAGCAGCGCGACTAGCGGGAGTAACGAGCAGTACTTC. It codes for CASSATSGSNEQYF.

CDR3 region: CASSFYPSEQFF. The DNA of the CDR3 is TGTGCCAGCAGTTTTTACCCGAGTGAGCAGTTCTTC. The chain uses TRBV28 and TRBJ2-1; no clear D gene. Germline assignment: CDR1 MDHEN and CDR2 SYDVKM. Trimming shortened V by 3 bases and J by 9 bases, and 9 bases separated the two germline ends. This CDR3 region has 12 residues.

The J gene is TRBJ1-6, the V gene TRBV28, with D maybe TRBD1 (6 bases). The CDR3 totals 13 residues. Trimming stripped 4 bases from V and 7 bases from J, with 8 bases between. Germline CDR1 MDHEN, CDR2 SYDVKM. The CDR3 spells CASSSQGNSPLHF. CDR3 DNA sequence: TGTGCCAGCAGTTCCCAGGGGAATTCACCCCTCCACTTT.

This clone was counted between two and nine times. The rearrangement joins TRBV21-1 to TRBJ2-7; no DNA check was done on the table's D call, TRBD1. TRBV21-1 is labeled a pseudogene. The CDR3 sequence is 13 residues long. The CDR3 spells CASSKAERTGWEF. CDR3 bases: TGTGCCAGCAGCAAAGCGGAGAGGACAGGTTGGGAATTC.

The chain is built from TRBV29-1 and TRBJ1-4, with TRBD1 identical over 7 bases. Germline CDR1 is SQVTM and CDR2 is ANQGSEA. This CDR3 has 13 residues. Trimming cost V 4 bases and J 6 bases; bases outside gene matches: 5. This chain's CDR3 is CSVVNRGDEKLFF. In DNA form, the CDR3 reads TGCAGCGTTGTGAACAGGGGAGATGAAAAACTGTTTTTT.

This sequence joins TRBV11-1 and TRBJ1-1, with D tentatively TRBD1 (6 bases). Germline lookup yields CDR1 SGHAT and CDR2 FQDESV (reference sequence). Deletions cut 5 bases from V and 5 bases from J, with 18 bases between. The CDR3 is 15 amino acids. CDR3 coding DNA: TGTGCCAGCAGCACACAACAGGGCATAGGTACTGAAGCTTTCTTT. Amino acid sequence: CASSTQQGIGTEAFF.